What follows are 27 T cell receptor beta chains derived from one specimen sequenced in a study of blood T cell repertoires in COVID-19. Method: immunoSEQ multiplex PCR; TCRdb's copy keeps in-frame clones and lacks some. The profile shows about 160,000 clones, roughly 90% of them singletons. Sequencing used peripheral blood. The receptors here all came from a man aged 18 to 35 with acute or convalescent COVID-19.

J is TRBJ2-1 and V is TRBV6-1; TRBD2 aligns across 9 bases. Germline CDR1 reads MNHNS; CDR2 reads SASEGT. The length of the CDR3 is 15 residues. Germline trimming cut 3 bases from V and 4 bases from J; bases unmatched to any gene: 4. The CDR3 is CASSDIAGEYNEQFF. CDR3 sequence (DNA): TGTGCCAGCAGTGATATAGCGGGGGAGTACAATGAGCAGTTCTTC.

The rearrangement links TRBV6-5 to TRBJ1-2, with 8 bases identical to TRBD1. After removal of 11 bases from V and 10 bases from J, the junction contained 15 bases not matched to a gene. CDR1 MNHEY and CDR2 SVGAGI come from the germline V gene. The CDR3 sequence is 13 residues long. CDR3 region: CASAQAGGAFYTF. Here the CDR3 DNA reads TGTGCCTCAGCACAGGCAGGGGGCGCCTTCTACACCTTC.

The chain employs TRBV27 and TRBJ1-2, with D hard to call. The CDR3 is 14 residues long. Germline CDR1 and CDR2: MNHEY and SMNVEV (reference sequence). Trimming pared 4 bases from V and 5 bases from J, leaving 14 bases between. CDR3 sequence (DNA): TGTGCCAGCAGTTCGGAGGGCGCGACTTATGGCTACACCTTC. Protein product: CASSSEGATYGYTF.

This chain uses TRBV14 with TRBJ1-3; D is uncertain. The CDR3 contains 14 residues. Looked up from germline, CDR1 is SGHDN and CDR2 is FVKESK. The V end was cut by 0 bases, the J end by 0 bases, with 3 bases between. This chain's CDR3 is CASSQELSGNTIYF. As DNA, the CDR3 is TGTGCCAGCAGCCAAGAACTCTCTGGAAACACCATATATTTT.

The V gene is TRBV12-3 or TRBV12-4, the J gene TRBJ1-6; D is perhaps TRBD1 (6 bases). Trimming pared 8 bases from V and 15 bases from J, leaving 17 bases between. The CDR3 is 12 amino acids. This chain's CDR3 is CASSIGGQRLHF. The CDR3 coding sequence is TGTGCCAGCTCCATAGGGGGTCAGCGCCTCCACTTT.

This chain uses TRBV6-6 with TRBJ2-7, with 9 positions matching TRBD1. This CDR3 comprises 14 residues. V dropped 8 bases and J dropped 5; count of bases not matched to a gene: 10. From germline, CDR1 is MNHNY and CDR2 SVGAGI (reference sequence). The CDR3, as DNA: TGTGCCAGCGAGACGAGGGGGACAGGGCACGAGCAGTACTTC. This encodes CASETRGTGHEQYF.

This clone was observed a few times. This rearrangement joins TRBV19 to TRBJ1-1, with 8 positions matching TRBD1. Germline lookup yields CDR1 LNHDA and CDR2 SQIVND (reference sequence). With V trimmed by 5 bases and J by 0 bases, 5 bases remained unmatched. The CDR3 loop spans 15 amino acids. The CDR3: CASSPGGPLNTEAFF. In DNA, the CDR3 is TGTGCCAGTAGTCCAGGGGGCCCCCTGAACACTGAAGCTTTCTTT.

The CDR3 DNA is TGCGCCAGCAGCGTCACAGCGGGCACAGATACGCAGTATTTT. It is translated as CASSVTAGTDTQYF. The J gene is TRBJ2-3, the V gene TRBV5-1, with TRBD2 as a possible D gene (5 bases). The V and J ends lost 4 bases and 1 base respectively, with 10 bases between them. CDR1 is SGHRS, CDR2 YFSETQ, per germline. This CDR3 region has 14 residues.

The J gene is TRBJ1-6, the V gene TRBV4-1; D perhaps matches TRBD1 (5 bases). The germline CDR1 and CDR2 sequences are MGHRA and YSYEKL. The CDR3 spans 15 residues. Trimming cost V 5 bases and J 9 bases, with 17 bases left between them. The CDR3 loop is CASSDPPDSFSPLHF. In DNA, the CDR3 is TGCGCCAGCAGCGACCCCCCCGACAGTTTTTCACCCCTCCACTTT.

The chain couples TRBV24-1 to TRBJ2-1; D is uncertain. The CDR3 extends over 13 amino acids. Germline lookup yields CDR1 KGHDR and CDR2 SFDVKD. V shed 4 bases and J shed 8 bases, with 11 bases lying between them. In nucleotides, the CDR3 is TGTGCCACCAGTGAGGGCGCCCGCTATGAGCAGTTCTTC. Translating gives CATSEGARYEQFF.

The genes are TRBV9 and TRBJ2-5; 10 bases match TRBD2. Germline values: CDR1 SGDLS, CDR2 YYNGEE. The V segment lost 0 bases and the J segment 4 bases; nucleotides outside the gene matches: 6. The CDR3 runs to 16 residues. In nucleotides, the CDR3 is TGTGCCAGCAGCGTAGACCCCAGCGGGGGGGGAGAGACCCAGTACTTC. Its translation: CASSVDPSGGGETQYF.

The chain has TRBV21-1 and TRBJ2-2; the table's D call TRBD1 went unverified against the DNA. TRBV21-1 is deemed a pseudogene. This CDR3 contains 18 residues. Here the CDR3 reads CASRTGPGTGANTGELFF. The CDR3 DNA follows: TGTGCCAGCAGAACGGGTCCCGGGACAGGCGCGAACACCGGGGAGCTGTTTTTT.

Notes on this clone: Other nucleotide sequences in the sample specify the same CDR3. The V gene is TRBV5-1, the J gene TRBJ2-6, with TRBD1 matching over 7 bases. The CDR3 consists of 17 residues. Trimming took 4 bases from V and 0 from J; bases not matched to a gene: 7. Germline CDR1 and CDR2: SGHRS and YFSETQ. Here the CDR3 DNA reads TGCGCCAGCAGCCCGACAGGGAGTAGCTCTGGGGCCAACGTCCTGACTTTC. This gives the protein CASSPTGSSSGANVLTF.

The chain employs TRBV6-6 and TRBJ2-2; D remains unclear. The CDR3 sequence is 15 residues long. CDR1 is MNHNY, CDR2 SVGAGI, per germline (reference sequence). Trimming stripped 7 bases from V and 6 bases from J, with 18 bases between. The CDR3, as DNA: TGTGCCAGCAACCCGGGTATTAAGTGGGCCGGGGAGCTGTTTTTT. This sequence encodes CASNPGIKWAGELFF.

A few counts support this clone. The chain carries TRBV6-6 and TRBJ1-1; tentatively, D is TRBD1 (5 bases). The CDR3 has 14 residues. V lost 7 bases, J lost 2 bases, and 14 bases lay in between. Germline V lookup: CDR1 MNHNY, CDR2 SVGAGI (reference sequence). The CDR3 is CASTLGGPNTEAFF. The CDR3 DNA sequence: TGTGCCAGCACCTTGGGGGGACCCAACACTGAAGCTTTCTTT.

This rearrangement joins TRBV30 to TRBJ1-1, with 7 bases aligning to TRBD1. The V segment lost 3 bases and the J segment 0 bases; nucleotides outside the gene matches: 7. This CDR3 has 15 residues. Germline CDR1 GTSNPN, CDR2 SVGIG (reference sequence). The CDR3 DNA sequence: TGTGCCTGGAGGCGGACAGGAGTAATGAACACTGAAGCTTTCTTT. It encodes CAWRRTGVMNTEAFF.

The chain couples TRBV25-1 to TRBJ2-1; 10 nucleotides align to TRBD1. The germline V gene has CDR1 MGHDK and CDR2 SYGVNS. The J segment lost 10 bases and the V segment lost 3 bases, leaving 9 bases of the junction unmatched. The CDR3 sequence is 15 residues long. This CDR3 reads CASSDSGTGAWEQFF. CDR3 sequence (DNA): TGTGCCAGCAGTGACTCCGGGACAGGGGCTTGGGAGCAGTTCTTC.

This rearrangement joins TRBV6-2 or TRBV6-3 to TRBJ2-7; TRBD2 is a possible D gene (5 bases). The germline CDR1 and CDR2 sequences are MNHEY and SVGEGT. The CDR3 is 14 residues long. The V end lost 2 bases, the J end lost 4 bases, and 12 bases lay between the germline ends. This CDR3 reads CASSYGAREYEQYF. The DNA of the CDR3 is TGTGCCAGCAGTTACGGCGCTAGGGAGTACGAGCAGTACTTC.

This chain joins TRBV6-6 and TRBJ1-6, with a weak D call TRBD1 (5 bases). The CDR3 is 15 residues long. CDR1 and CDR2 from the germline V gene are MNHNY and SVGAGI (reference sequence). Deletions cut 5 bases from V and 3 bases from J, with 11 bases between. The CDR3 spells CASSPDTNYNSPLHF. CDR3 DNA: TGTGCCAGCAGTCCGGACACCAACTATAATTCACCCCTCCACTTT.

V usage is TRBV19 and J usage is TRBJ2-1, with a tentative D call TRBD1 (8 bases). V lost 4 bases and J lost 4, with 14 bases in between. The CDR3 runs 15 residues. Per germline, CDR1 LNHDA and CDR2 SQIVND (reference sequence). In nucleotides, the CDR3 is TGTGCCAGTAGTAGGGGGGGACAGGAATACAATGAGCAGTTCTTC. This translates into CASSRGGQEYNEQFF.

The V and J genes are TRBV7-6 and TRBJ2-5; a weak D match, TRBD1 (7 bases). V was clipped by 2 bases and J by 4 bases, with 14 bases between them. Germline CDR1 SGHVS, CDR2 FNYEAQ. This CDR3 region has 15 residues. CDR3 region: CASSLLGGGGETQYF. The CDR3 nucleotides are TGTGCCAGCAGCTTATTAGGAGGGGGCGGAGAGACCCAGTACTTC.

The chain carries TRBV19 and TRBJ1-1; 7 bases map to TRBD1. The trim removed 3 bases at V and 5 bases at J, leaving 9 bases unmatched. This CDR3 is built from 15 residues. The germline V gene encodes CDR1 LNHDA and CDR2 SQIVND (reference sequence). For the CDR3, the DNA is TGTGCCAGTAGTATCCCAGACAGGGCGGGTACTGAAGCTTTCTTT. As protein: CASSIPDRAGTEAFF. The entire variable domain, with the rest obtained from reference TRBV19 and TRBJ1-1, is as follows: DGGITQSPKYLFRKEGQNVTLSCEQNLNHDAMYWYRQDPGQGLRLIYYSQIVNDFQKGDIAEGYSVSREKKESFPLTVTSAQKNPTAFYLCASSIPDRAGTEAFFGQGTRLTVV.

The chain employs TRBV29-1 and TRBJ2-3; D is possibly TRBD1 (6 bases). The length of the CDR3 is 12 residues. V lost 5 bases and J lost 7, with 13 bases in between. The germline gives CDR1 SQVTM, CDR2 ANQGSEA. CDR3 in amino acids: CSVRDTGYTQYF. The CDR3 region has the DNA TGCAGCGTTAGGGACACAGGTTATACGCAGTATTTT.

The rearrangement joins TRBV19 to TRBJ2-5, with 7 bases that match TRBD1. The junction had 10 bases not matched to a gene; V was cut back by 5 bases and J by 4 bases. The germline V gene encodes CDR1 LNHDA and CDR2 SQIVND (reference sequence). The CDR3 loop spans 15 amino acids. CDR3 bases: TGTGCCAGTAGTCCGACGACAGGGATCGGAGAGACCCAGTACTTC. Amino acid sequence: CASSPTTGIGETQYF. The variable domain in full, completed from reference TRBV19 and TRBJ2-5, reads DGGITQSPKYLFRKEGQNVTLSCEQNLNHDAMYWYRQDPGQGLRLIYYSQIVNDFQKGDIAEGYSVSREKKESFPLTVTSAQKNPTAFYLCASSPTTGIGETQYFGPGTRLLVL.

There are a few counts of this clone. V gene TRBV2 combines with J gene TRBJ2-7, with a possible D match to TRBD1 (6 bases). The germline V gene encodes CDR1 SNHLY and CDR2 FYNNEI. This CDR3 has 13 residues. V was clipped by 5 bases and J by 7 bases, with 15 bases between them. CDR3 loop: CASSRQAFGEQYF. CDR3 sequence (DNA): TGTGCCAGCAGTAGACAGGCCTTTGGGGAGCAGTACTTC.

The gene calls are TRBV30 and TRBJ1-1; TRBD1 agrees at 8 bases. The germline V gene has CDR1 GTSNPN and CDR2 SVGIG (reference sequence). The CDR3 runs to 15 residues. The V gene end was trimmed by 0 bases and the J gene end by 0 bases; junction bases not matched to a gene: 3. The CDR3 bases are TGTGCCTGGAGTGTCCGGGACAGGTTGAACACTGAAGCTTTCTTT. Translated, it gives CAWSVRDRLNTEAFF.

The gene calls are TRBV9 and TRBJ1-5; 8 nucleotides match TRBD1. The germline V gene encodes CDR1 SGDLS and CDR2 YYNGEE. The CDR3 spans 16 residues. Unmatched junction bases numbered 14, after V lost 6 bases and J lost 6 bases. The CDR3 loop reads CASNRRRGHEGQPQHF. CDR3 nucleotide sequence: TGTGCCAGCAATAGGCGCAGGGGGCATGAAGGTCAGCCCCAGCATTTT.